This TCR beta chain was captured by sequencing in a study of blood T cells in healthy people across ages. Study-wide results and limits: Fewer expanded clones and more diversity marked long-lived versus aged donors.

Note on this clonotype: Its antigen is undetermined. Germline is not matched at one junction end, which may reflect a read error.

The germline V gene encodes CDR1 LNHNV and CDR2 YYDKDF (reference sequence). The CDR3 has 12 amino acids. The use of a sample-barcoded 5' primer and a J-beta primer mix characterized a second PCR of roughly 6 to 11 cycles. A tag from a template-switch adaptor with 12 random nucleotides marked each cDNA molecule. TCRdb independently ran MiXCR on the 5' RACE reads; one entry per CDR3 protein. The table includes 1.8 million or so distinct CDR3 sequences, 30% to 40% detected once. Every sample had a minimum of 6.5 million PBMCs isolated. J is TRBJ2-3 and V is TRBV15; D remains unclear. This sequence originates from a human donor in good health. The sample was blood. The CDR3 protein is CATRKLTDMQYF. The DNA for the CDR3 is TGTGCCACCAGAAAGCTTACAGATATGCAGTATTTT.